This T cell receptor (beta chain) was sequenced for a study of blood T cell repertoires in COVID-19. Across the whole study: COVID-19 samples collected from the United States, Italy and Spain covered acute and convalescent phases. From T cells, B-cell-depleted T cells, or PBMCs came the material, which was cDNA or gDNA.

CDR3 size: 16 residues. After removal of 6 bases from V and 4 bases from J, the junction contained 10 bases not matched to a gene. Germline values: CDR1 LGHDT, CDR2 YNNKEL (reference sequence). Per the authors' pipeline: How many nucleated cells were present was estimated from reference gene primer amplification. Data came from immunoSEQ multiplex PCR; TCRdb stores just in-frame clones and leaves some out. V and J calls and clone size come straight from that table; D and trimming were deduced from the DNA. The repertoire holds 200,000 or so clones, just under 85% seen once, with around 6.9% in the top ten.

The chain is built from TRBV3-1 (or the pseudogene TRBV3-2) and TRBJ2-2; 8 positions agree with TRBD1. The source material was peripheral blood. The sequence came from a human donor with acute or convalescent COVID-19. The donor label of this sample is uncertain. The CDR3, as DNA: TGTGCCAGCAGTCAACCCCGGACAGGGATCACCGGGGAGCTGTTTTTT. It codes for CASSQPRTGITGELFF.